This entry concerns a single T cell receptor (beta chain). What it binds is not known. The sample belongs to a study of shared clonotypes between healthy human individuals. General study points: Compared with clonotypes that all four donors shared, non-shared clonotypes had lower generation probabilities.

TCRdb's table, derived via immunoSEQ multiplex PCR, lists solely in-frame clones and lacks some. Altogether roughly 1 million clones are present, about 75% being singletons, with the ten largest covering around 1.5%. The CDR3 covers 16 residues. J was trimmed by 1 base and V by 2 bases; bases with no gene match: 6. Germline CDR1 reads SEHNR; CDR2 reads FQNEAQ (reference sequence). The sequenced material came from memory CD4+ T cells sorted from blood. As for subset: CD45RA-negative fraction. This sequence was found in a man aged 18 to 30 in good health. The chain couples TRBV7-9 to TRBJ2-7; TRBD1 matches 9 bases. The CDR3, as DNA: TGTGCCAGCAGCTTAATCTCCGGGACAGGGTCCTACGAGCAGTACTTC. This translates into CASSLISGTGSYEQYF.